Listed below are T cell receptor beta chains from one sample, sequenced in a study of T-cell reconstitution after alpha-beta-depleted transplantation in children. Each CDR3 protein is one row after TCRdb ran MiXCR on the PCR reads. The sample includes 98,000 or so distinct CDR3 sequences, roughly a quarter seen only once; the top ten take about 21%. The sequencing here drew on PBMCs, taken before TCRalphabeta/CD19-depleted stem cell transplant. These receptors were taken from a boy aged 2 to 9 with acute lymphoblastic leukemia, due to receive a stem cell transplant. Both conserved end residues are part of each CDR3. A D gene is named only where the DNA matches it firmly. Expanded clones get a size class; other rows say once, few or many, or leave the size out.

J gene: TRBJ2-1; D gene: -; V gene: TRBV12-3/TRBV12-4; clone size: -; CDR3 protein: CASSLGTAFEQFF; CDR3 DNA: TGTGCCAGCAGTTTAGGGACTGCCTTTGAGCAGTTCTTC
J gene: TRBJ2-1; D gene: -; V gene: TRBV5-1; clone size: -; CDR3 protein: CASSRAEGKDEQFF; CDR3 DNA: TGCGCCAGCAGCCGGGCGGAGGGGAAGGATGAGCAGTTCTTC
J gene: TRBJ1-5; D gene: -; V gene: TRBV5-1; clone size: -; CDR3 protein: CASSLSDFNQPQHF; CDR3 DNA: TGCGCCAGCAGCTTAAGCGATTTCAATCAGCCCCAGCATTTT
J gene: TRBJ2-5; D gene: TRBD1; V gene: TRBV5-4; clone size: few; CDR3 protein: CASSGKGQGPETQYF; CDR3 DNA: TGTGCCAGCAGCGGAAAGGGACAGGGGCCGGAGACCCAGTACTTC
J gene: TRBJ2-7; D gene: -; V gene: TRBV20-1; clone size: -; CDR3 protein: CSADFVGERSVYEQYF; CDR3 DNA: TGCAGTGCTGATTTTGTGGGTGAGCGGAGCGTCTACGAGCAGTACTTC
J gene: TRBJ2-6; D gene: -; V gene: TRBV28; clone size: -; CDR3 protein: CASSSLLRTSGANVLTF; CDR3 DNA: TGTGCCAGCAGTTCCCTATTACGGACGTCTGGGGCCAACGTCCTGACTTTC
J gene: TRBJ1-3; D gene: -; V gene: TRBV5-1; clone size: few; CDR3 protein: CARVSRGVHF; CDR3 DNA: TGCGCCAGGGTTTCCCGAGGGGTTCATTTT
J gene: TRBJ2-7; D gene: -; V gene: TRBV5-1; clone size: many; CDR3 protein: CASSSGLYEQYF; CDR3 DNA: TGCGCCAGCAGCTCGGGACTTTACGAGCAGTACTTC
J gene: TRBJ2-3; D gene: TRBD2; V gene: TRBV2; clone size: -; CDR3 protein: CATSPSGGSTDTQYF; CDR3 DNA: TGTGCCACCTCACCTAGCGGAGGTAGCACAGATACGCAGTATTTT
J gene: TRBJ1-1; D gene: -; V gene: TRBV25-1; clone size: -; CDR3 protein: CASSPGMNSEAFF; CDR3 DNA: TGTGCCAGCAGCCCCGGGATGAACTCTGAAGCTTTCTTT
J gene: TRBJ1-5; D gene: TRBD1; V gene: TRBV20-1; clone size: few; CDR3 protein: CSAAMDRITWQPQHF; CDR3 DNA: TGCAGTGCGGCTATGGACAGGATTACATGGCAGCCCCAGCATTTT
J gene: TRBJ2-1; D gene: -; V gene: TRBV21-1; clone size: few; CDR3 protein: CASSSHQSSYNEQFF; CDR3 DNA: TGTGCCAGCAGCTCACACCAGAGCTCCTACAATGAGCAGTTCTTC
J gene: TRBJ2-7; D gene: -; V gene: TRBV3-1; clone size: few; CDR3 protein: CASSQGNGEQYF; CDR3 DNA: TGTGCCAGCAGCCAAGGGAACGGGGAGCAGTACTTC
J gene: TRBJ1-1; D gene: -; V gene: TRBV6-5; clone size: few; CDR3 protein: CASSYALRGGTEAFF; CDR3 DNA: TGTGCCAGCAGTTACGCCCTAAGGGGAGGCACTGAAGCTTTCTTT
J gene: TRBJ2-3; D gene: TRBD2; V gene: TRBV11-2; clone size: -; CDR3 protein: CASSLEATSGRWGRSTDTQYF; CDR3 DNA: TGTGCCAGCAGCTTGGAGGCGACTAGCGGGAGGTGGGGGAGAAGTACAGATACGCAGTATTTT
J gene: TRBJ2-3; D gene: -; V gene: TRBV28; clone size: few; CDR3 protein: CASSWRSGVTDTQYF; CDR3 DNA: TGTGCCAGCAGTTGGCGTAGCGGAGTGACAGATACGCAGTATTTT
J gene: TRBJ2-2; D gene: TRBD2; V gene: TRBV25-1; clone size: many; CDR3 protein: CASSDGRDTGELFF; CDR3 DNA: TGTGCCAGCAGTGACGGGAGGGACACCGGGGAGCTGTTTTTT
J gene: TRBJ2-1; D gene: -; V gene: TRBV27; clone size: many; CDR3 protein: CASSTVAEGRNEQFF; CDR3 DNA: TGTGCCAGCAGTACCGTAGCGGAGGGGCGCAATGAGCAGTTCTTC
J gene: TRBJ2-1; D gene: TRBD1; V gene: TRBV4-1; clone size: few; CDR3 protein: CASSGRTGADYNEQFF; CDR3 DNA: TGCGCCAGCAGCGGAAGGACAGGGGCGGACTACAATGAGCAGTTCTTC
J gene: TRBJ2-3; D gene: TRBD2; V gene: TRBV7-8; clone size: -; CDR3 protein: CASSPRPGLASDTQYF; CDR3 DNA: TGTGCCAGCAGCCCTCGACCGGGACTAGCATCAGATACGCAGTATTTT
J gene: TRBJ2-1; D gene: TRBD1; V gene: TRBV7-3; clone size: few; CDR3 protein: CASSIGQGLYNEQFF; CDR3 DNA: TGTGCCAGCAGCATCGGACAGGGCCTCTACAATGAGCAGTTCTTC
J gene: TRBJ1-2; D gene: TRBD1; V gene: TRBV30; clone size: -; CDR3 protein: CAWSVLGQPNGYTF; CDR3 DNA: TGTGCCTGGAGTGTACTGGGACAGCCGAATGGCTACACCTTC
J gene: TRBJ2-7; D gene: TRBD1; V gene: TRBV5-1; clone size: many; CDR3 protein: CASSLATGANEQYF; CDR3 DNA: TGCGCCAGCAGCTTGGCGACAGGGGCGAACGAGCAGTACTTC
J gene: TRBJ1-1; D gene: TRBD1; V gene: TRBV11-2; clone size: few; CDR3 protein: CASSRDRVQAFF; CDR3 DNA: TGTGCCAGCAGCCGGGACAGGGTACAAGCTTTCTTT
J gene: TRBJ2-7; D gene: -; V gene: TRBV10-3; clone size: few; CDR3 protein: CAISEFIGNLHEQYF; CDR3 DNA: TGTGCCATCAGTGAGTTTATAGGGAATCTCCACGAGCAGTACTTC
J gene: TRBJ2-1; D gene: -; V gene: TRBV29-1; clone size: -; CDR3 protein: CSVSRRSQGNEQFF; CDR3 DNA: TGCAGCGTTTCCCGGCGGTCCCAAGGCAATGAGCAGTTCTTC
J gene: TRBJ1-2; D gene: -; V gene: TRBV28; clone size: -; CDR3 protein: CASSGSRANYGYTF; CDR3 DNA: TGTGCCAGCAGTGGCTCAAGAGCTAACTATGGCTACACCTTC
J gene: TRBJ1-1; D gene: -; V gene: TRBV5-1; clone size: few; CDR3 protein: CASSLAYGTEAFF; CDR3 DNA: TGCGCCAGCAGCTTGGCGTACGGCACTGAAGCTTTCTTT
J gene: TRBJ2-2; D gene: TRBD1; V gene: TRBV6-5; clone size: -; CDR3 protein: CASSFRQGATGELFF; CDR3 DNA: TGTGCCAGCAGTTTCAGACAGGGGGCTACCGGGGAGCTGTTTTTT
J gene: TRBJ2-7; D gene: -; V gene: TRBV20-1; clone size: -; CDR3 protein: CSAWTYEQYF; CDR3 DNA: TGCAGTGCATGGACCTACGAGCAGTACTTC
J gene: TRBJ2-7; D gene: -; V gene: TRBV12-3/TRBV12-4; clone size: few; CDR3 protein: CASTLGLGSEQYF; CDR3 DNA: TGTGCCAGCACCCTGGGACTCGGAAGCGAGCAGTACTTC
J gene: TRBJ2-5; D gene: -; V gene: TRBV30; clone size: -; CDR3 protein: CAWSVNRETQYF; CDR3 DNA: TGTGCCTGGAGCGTAAACCGGGAGACCCAGTACTTC
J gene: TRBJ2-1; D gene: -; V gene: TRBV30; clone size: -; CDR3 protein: CAWSIGELYNEQFF; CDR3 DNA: TGTGCCTGGAGTATCGGGGAGCTGTACAATGAGCAGTTCTTC
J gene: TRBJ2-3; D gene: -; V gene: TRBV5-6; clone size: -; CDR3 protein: CASSSQTIRLTDTQYF; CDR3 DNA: TGTGCCAGCAGCTCTCAGACTATAAGACTCACAGATACGCAGTATTTT
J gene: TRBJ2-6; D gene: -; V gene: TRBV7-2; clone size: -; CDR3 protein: CASSYTGGANVLTF; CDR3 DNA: TGTGCCAGCAGCTACACTGGGGGGGCCAACGTCCTGACTTTC
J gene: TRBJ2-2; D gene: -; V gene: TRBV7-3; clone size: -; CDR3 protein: CASSRDPSTGELFF; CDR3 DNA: TGTGCCAGCAGCCGGGACCCTAGCACCGGGGAGCTGTTTTTT
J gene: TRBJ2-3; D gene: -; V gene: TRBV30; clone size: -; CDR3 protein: CAWSKGFSSTDTQYF; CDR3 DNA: TGTGCCTGGAGTAAGGGATTTTCTAGCACAGATACGCAGTATTTT
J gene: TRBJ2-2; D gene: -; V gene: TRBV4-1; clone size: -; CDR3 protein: CASSQEVQLANTGELFF; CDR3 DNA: TGCGCCAGCAGCCAAGAAGTGCAACTAGCGAACACCGGGGAGCTGTTTTTT
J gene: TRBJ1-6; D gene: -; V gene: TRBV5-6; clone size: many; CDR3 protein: CASSAVSSYNSPLHF; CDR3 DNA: TGTGCCAGCAGTGCGGTGAGCTCCTATAATTCACCCCTCCACTTT
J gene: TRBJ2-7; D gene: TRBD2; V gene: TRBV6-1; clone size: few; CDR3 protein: CASSPIAGGPPYEQYF; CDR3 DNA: TGTGCCAGCAGTCCTATAGCGGGAGGCCCTCCCTACGAGCAGTACTTC
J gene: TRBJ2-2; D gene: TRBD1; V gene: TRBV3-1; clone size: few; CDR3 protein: CASSSWNRGTTTGELFF; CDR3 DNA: TGTGCCAGCAGCTCTTGGAACAGGGGGACGACCACCGGGGAGCTGTTTTTT
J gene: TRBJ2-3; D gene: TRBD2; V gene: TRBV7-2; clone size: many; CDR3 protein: CASSLLAGSTDTQYF; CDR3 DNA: TGTGCCAGCAGCCTCCTAGCGGGGAGCACAGATACGCAGTATTTT
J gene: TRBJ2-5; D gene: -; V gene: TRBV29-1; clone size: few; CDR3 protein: CSAHHHDCGGLQETQYF; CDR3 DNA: TGCAGCGCCCACCATCATGACTGCGGAGGACTACAAGAGACCCAGTACTTC
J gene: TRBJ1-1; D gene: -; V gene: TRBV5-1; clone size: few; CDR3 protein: CASSDSSADTEAFF; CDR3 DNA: TGCGCCAGCAGTGATTCGTCAGCGGACACTGAAGCTTTCTTT
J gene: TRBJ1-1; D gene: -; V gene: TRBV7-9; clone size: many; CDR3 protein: CASSTGTTTEAFF; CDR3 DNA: TGTGCCAGCAGCACTGGGACAACAACGGAAGCTTTCTTT
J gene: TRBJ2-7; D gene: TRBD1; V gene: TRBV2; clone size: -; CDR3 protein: CASNPGQGASVYEQYF; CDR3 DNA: TGTGCCAGCAATCCGGGACAGGGGGCTTCCGTCTACGAGCAGTACTTC
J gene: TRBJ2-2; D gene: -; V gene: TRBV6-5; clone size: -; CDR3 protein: CASSYSNSWGTGELFF; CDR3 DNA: TGTGCCAGCAGTTACTCGAACTCCTGGGGGACCGGGGAGCTGTTTTTT
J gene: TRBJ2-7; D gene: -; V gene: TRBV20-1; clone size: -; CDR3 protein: CSSQGTYEQYF; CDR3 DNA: TGCAGTTCCCAGGGGACCTACGAGCAGTACTTC
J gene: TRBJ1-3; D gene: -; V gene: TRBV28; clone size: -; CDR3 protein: CASSFSGDGNTIYF; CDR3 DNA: TGTGCCAGCAGTTTTTCGGGAGATGGAAACACCATATATTTT
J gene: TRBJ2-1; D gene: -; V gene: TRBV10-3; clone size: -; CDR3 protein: CAKRVAEGPYNEQFF; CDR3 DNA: TGTGCCAAAAGGGTAGCGGAGGGCCCCTACAATGAGCAGTTCTTC
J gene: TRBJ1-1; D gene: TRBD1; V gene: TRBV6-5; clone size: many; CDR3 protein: CASSPDRGEAFF; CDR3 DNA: TGTGCCAGCAGCCCCGACAGGGGTGAAGCTTTCTTT
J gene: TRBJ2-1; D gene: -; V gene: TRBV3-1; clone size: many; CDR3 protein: CASSRQVGVYNEQFF; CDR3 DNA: TGTGCCAGCAGCCGACAGGTAGGAGTCTACAATGAGCAGTTCTTC
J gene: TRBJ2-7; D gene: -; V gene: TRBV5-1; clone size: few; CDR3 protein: CASSFDGTSYEQYF; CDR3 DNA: TGCGCCAGCAGCTTCGACGGGACCTCCTACGAGCAGTACTTC
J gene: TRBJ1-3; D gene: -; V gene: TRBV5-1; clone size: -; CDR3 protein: CASSFSGTSVGNTIYF; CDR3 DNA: TGCGCCAGCAGCTTCTCCGGAACGAGTGTTGGAAACACCATATATTTT
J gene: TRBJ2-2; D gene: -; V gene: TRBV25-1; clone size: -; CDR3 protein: CASRKAGTANTGELFF; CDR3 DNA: TGTGCCAGCAGGAAAGCCGGGACCGCGAACACCGGGGAGCTGTTTTTT